These 21 T cell receptor beta chains came from one sample sequenced in a study of T cell responses to AZD1222 COVID-19 vaccine. Assay: immunoSEQ multiplex PCR; the TCRdb copy retains only in-frame clones and omits some. The repertoire holds tens of thousands of clones, about 88% seen once, with roughly 6% in the top ten. Sequenced here: peripheral blood, sampled 28 days after the second AZD1222 dose. These TCRs come from an adult who received the AZD1222 COVID-19 vaccine.

The chain carries TRBV12-3 or TRBV12-4 and TRBJ1-1; TRBD1 is a possible D gene (5 bases). CDR3 length equals 13 residues. V was trimmed by 0 bases and J by 4 bases, leaving 6 bases between them. The CDR3 coding sequence is TGTGCCAGCAGTTTAGCGAGGGGCACTGAAGCTTTCTTT. Protein product: CASSLARGTEAFF.

J is TRBJ1-1 and V is TRBV10-1; a weak D match, TRBD1 (5 bases). The CDR3 has 17 amino acids. The V end lost 0 bases, the J end lost 0 bases, and 14 bases lay between the germline ends. Germline assignment: CDR1 WNHNN and CDR2 SYGVQD (reference sequence). The CDR3 sequence: CASSESRWGRLNTEAFF. CDR3 sequence (DNA): TGCGCCAGCAGTGAGTCGAGGTGGGGCAGACTGAACACTGAAGCTTTCTTT.

The rearrangement links TRBV6-5 to TRBJ2-2, with D unclear. CDR1 is MNHEY and CDR2 is SVGAGI in the germline V gene. V was trimmed by 2 bases and J by 5 bases, leaving 3 bases between them. The CDR3 runs to 12 residues. The CDR3: CASSYRTGELFF. CDR3 nucleotides: TGTGCCAGCAGTTACAGAACCGGGGAGCTGTTTTTT.

The gene calls are TRBV29-1 and TRBJ2-3, with 8 positions matching TRBD1. Germline V gene data show CDR1 as SQVTM and CDR2 as ANQGSEA. V shed 4 bases and J 2 bases; nucleotides not matched to a gene: 23. The CDR3 loop spans 20 amino acids. The CDR3 sequence: CSVGLFPGTGRKWVTDTQYF. DNA for the CDR3: TGCAGCGTTGGACTCTTTCCCGGGACAGGAAGAAAGTGGGTCACAGATACGCAGTATTTT.

This chain joins TRBV27 and TRBJ1-2, with 7 bases that match TRBD1. The CDR3 loop spans 17 amino acids. Germline trimming cut 5 bases from V and 0 bases from J; bases unmatched to any gene: 12. Per germline, CDR1 MNHEY and CDR2 SMNVEV (reference sequence). Here the CDR3 reads CASSQNPGQLANYGYTF. The CDR3 DNA reads TGTGCCAGCAGTCAAAACCCGGGACAGCTAGCTAACTATGGCTACACCTTC.

The chain is built from TRBV6-5 and TRBJ2-5; TRBD2 matches 8 bases. This CDR3 contains 16 residues. Germline V gene sequence: CDR1 MNHEY, CDR2 SVGAGI. The J segment lost 5 bases and the V segment lost 0 bases, leaving 8 bases of the junction unmatched. CDR3: CASSYSIGSGIETQYF. The CDR3 DNA sequence: TGTGCCAGCAGTTACTCGATAGGTAGCGGGATTGAGACCCAGTACTTC.

The rearrangement links TRBV10-3 to TRBJ1-2; TRBD1 aligns across 8 bases. With V trimmed by 6 bases and J by 0 bases, 3 bases remained unmatched. The CDR3 runs to 14 residues. Germline V gene sequence: CDR1 ENHRY, CDR2 SYGVKD. For the CDR3, the DNA is TGTGCCATCAGAAGACAGGGGTCTAACTATGGCTACACCTTC. As protein: CAIRRQGSNYGYTF.

The chain couples TRBV6-5 to TRBJ2-1, with 13 bases matching TRBD2. CDR1 is MNHEY and CDR2 is SVGAGI in the germline V gene. This CDR3 is built from 16 residues. J was trimmed by 9 bases and V by 4 bases; bases with no gene match: 9. The CDR3: CASSSVTSGRAGEQFF. The DNA for the CDR3 is TGTGCCAGCAGTTCGGTAACTAGCGGGAGGGCCGGTGAGCAGTTCTTC.

CDR3 sequence: CASSLRTAGSEAFF. CDR3 DNA sequence: TGCGCCAGCAGCTTGAGGACAGCTGGGTCTGAAGCTTTCTTT. The V gene is TRBV5-1, the J gene TRBJ1-1; weak D call: TRBD1 (6 bases). Trimming removed 1 base from V and 6 bases from J, with 13 bases in between. Germline V lookup: CDR1 SGHRS, CDR2 YFSETQ. The CDR3 is 14 amino acids. The whole variable domain, filled in from reference TRBV5-1 and TRBJ1-1, reads KAGVTQTPRYLIKTRGQQVTLSCSPISGHRSVSWYQQTPGQGLQFLFEYFSETQRNKGNFPGRFSGRQFSNSRSEMNVSTLELGDSALYLCASSLRTAGSEAFFGQGTRLTVV.

V gene TRBV20-1 combines with J gene TRBJ1-2; possibly TRBD1 for D (5 bases). Per the germline V gene, CDR1 is DFQATT and CDR2 is SNEGSKA (reference sequence). CDR3 size: 11 residues. Trimming shortened V by 6 bases and J by 3 bases, and 8 bases separated the two germline ends. The CDR3 loop reads CSAQGDYGYTF. DNA of the CDR3: TGCAGTGCGCAGGGTGACTATGGCTACACCTTC.

The CDR3 DNA reads as TGTGCCAGCAGTCACCCTGGGATAGGGCAGAGCTCCTACAATGAGCAGTTCTTC. Protein sequence: CASSHPGIGQSSYNEQFF. The chain links TRBV6-2 or TRBV6-3 to TRBJ2-1; D is unresolved. Per the germline V gene, CDR1 is MNHEY and CDR2 is SVGEGT. V was trimmed by 5 bases and J by 0 bases, leaving 20 bases between them. The CDR3 has 18 amino acids.

The chain joins TRBV6-5 to TRBJ2-7; 7 bases align to TRBD1. Trimming cost V 6 bases and J 0 bases; bases outside gene matches: 8. Germline assignment: CDR1 MNHEY and CDR2 SVGAGI. The CDR3 totals 15 residues. The CDR3 DNA reads as TGTGCCAGCAGCAGAACAGGGGTTTCCTCCTACGAGCAGTACTTC. This gives the protein CASSRTGVSSYEQYF.

This rearrangement joins TRBV6-4 to TRBJ1-5, with D possibly matching TRBD1 (5 bases). The CDR3 is 15 residues long. The V end was cut by 6 bases, the J end by 4 bases, with 16 bases between. Germline V gene lookup returns CDR1 MRHNA and CDR2 SNTAGT. CDR3 loop: CASRTDSARNQPQHF. In DNA, the CDR3 is TGTGCCAGCAGGACAGACAGTGCGAGAAATCAGCCCCAGCATTTT.

The chain employs TRBV9 and TRBJ2-3; D remains unclear. CDR1 and CDR2 (germline): SGDLS, YYNGEE. V lost 4 bases, J lost 4 bases, and 16 bases lay in between. The CDR3 sequence is 15 residues long. The CDR3 protein is CASSPGTQDPDTQYF. The CDR3 DNA sequence: TGTGCCAGCAGCCCCGGAACCCAGGATCCAGATACGCAGTATTTT.

This rearrangement joins TRBV9 to TRBJ1-5; D not certain. There are 14 residues in the CDR3. Per the germline V gene, CDR1 is SGDLS and CDR2 is YYNGEE. The V and J ends lost 0 bases and 7 bases respectively, with 11 bases between them. CDR3 sequence: CASSVAGRGQPQHF. The DNA for the CDR3 is TGTGCCAGCAGCGTAGCCGGAAGAGGCCAGCCCCAGCATTTT.

This chain links TRBV6-2 or TRBV6-3 with TRBJ1-1; D uncertain. Germline lookup yields CDR1 MNHEY and CDR2 SVGEGT. The CDR3 spans 15 residues. V was cut by 6 bases and J by 3 bases, with 17 bases left in between. Here the CDR3 DNA reads TGTGCCAGCAGCGACCTCAGCGAACGGGACACTGAAGCTTTCTTT. Protein: CASSDLSERDTEAFF.

The J gene is TRBJ1-1, the V gene TRBV11-3; D is ambiguous. Germline CDR1 reads SGHNT; CDR2 reads YENEEA. V was cut by 5 bases and J by 3 bases, with 13 bases left in between. The CDR3 covers 14 residues. CDR3 protein: CASSKFPGDTEAFF. The DNA of the CDR3 is TGTGCCAGCAGCAAATTTCCCGGGGACACTGAAGCTTTCTTT.

The gene calls are TRBV6-5 and TRBJ2-5; 11 bases align to TRBD1. The CDR3 runs to 15 residues. CDR1 and CDR2 from the germline V gene are MNHEY and SVGAGI. The J segment lost 4 bases and the V segment lost 2 bases, leaving 3 bases of the junction unmatched. The CDR3 sequence is CASSYLGTGGETQYF. CDR3 nucleotide sequence: TGTGCCAGCAGTTACCTCGGGACAGGGGGAGAGACCCAGTACTTC.

The V and J genes are TRBV9 and TRBJ2-3; D not certain. This CDR3 spans 15 amino acids. CDR1 is SGDLS and CDR2 is YYNGEE in the germline V gene. Trimming stripped 0 bases from V and 7 bases from J, with 15 bases between. CDR3 in amino acids: CASSVATGPAYTQYF. Here the CDR3 DNA reads TGTGCCAGCAGCGTAGCTACTGGTCCCGCGTATACGCAGTATTTT.

V is TRBV9 and J is TRBJ2-2, with D possibly TRBD1 on 6 matching bases. The germline V gene encodes CDR1 SGDLS and CDR2 YYNGEE. This CDR3 is 15 amino acids long. Trimming took 3 bases from V and 1 from J, leaving 10 bases between them. The chain's CDR3 is CASSAPTGNTGELFF. CDR3 sequence (DNA): TGTGCCAGCAGCGCCCCGACAGGGAACACCGGGGAGCTGTTTTTT.

V gene TRBV11-2 combines with J gene TRBJ2-1; 7 bases are a match to TRBD2. Germline CDR1 is SGHAT and CDR2 is FQNNGV. There are 19 residues in the CDR3. The ends lost 5 bases at V and 6 bases at J; junction bases unmatched: 22. The CDR3 DNA reads TGTGCCAGCAGCCTCCGTCGTGGGGGGGAAATAGGTTTTATCAATGAGCAGTTCTTC. Translating it yields CASSLRRGGEIGFINEQFF.